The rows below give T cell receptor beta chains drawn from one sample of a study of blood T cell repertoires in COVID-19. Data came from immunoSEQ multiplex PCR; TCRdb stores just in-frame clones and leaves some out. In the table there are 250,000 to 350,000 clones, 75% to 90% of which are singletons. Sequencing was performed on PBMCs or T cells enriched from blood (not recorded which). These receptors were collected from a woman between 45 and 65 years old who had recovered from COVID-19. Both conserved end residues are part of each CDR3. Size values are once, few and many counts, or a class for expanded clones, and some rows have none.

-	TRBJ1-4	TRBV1	CTSTSLRGEANEKLFF
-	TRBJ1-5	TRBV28	CASSTRQGSSNQPQHF
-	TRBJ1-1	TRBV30	CAWRAGRGTEAFF
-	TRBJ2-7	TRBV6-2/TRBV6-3	CASRPSGPSGEQYF
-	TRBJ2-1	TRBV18	CASSPLGYNEQFF
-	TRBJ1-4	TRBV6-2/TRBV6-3	CASSSYRGEKLFF
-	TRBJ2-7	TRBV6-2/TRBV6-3	CASSRPPVGGSSYEQYF
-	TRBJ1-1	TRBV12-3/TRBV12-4	CASSFPFKDTVF
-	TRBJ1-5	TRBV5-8	CASNFIAGAIGDQPQHF
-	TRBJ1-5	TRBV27	CASSLQGGQPQHF
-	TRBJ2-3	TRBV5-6	CASSLVLGGSTDTQYF
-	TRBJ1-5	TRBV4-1	CASSPTGRSEPQHF
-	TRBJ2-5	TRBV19	CASSLLAGGRQETQYF
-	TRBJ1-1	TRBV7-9	CASRNTGDEAFF
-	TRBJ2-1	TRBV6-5	CASSYRTGSSYNEQFF
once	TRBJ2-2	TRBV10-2	CASSERQQLRTGELFF
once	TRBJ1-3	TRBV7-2	CASSLQTGGFSGNTIYF
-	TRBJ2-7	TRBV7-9	CASSDRGYEQYF
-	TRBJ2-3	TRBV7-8	CASSEGTGRTDTQYF
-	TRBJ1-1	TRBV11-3	CASSLGQGNTEAFF
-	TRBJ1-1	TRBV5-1	CASSLARQGSGNTEAFF
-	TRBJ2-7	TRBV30	CAWSLGLAGEQYF
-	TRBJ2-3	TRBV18	CASSPPVQGSDTQYF
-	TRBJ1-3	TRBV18	CASSSTGSGSGNTIYF
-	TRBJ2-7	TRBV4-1	CASSPWGQSYEQYF
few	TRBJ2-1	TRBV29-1	CSALAGGLGEQFF
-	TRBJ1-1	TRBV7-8	CASSLAMDRQAFF
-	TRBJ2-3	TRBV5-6	CASRPRLAGRTDTQYF
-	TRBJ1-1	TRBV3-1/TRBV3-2	CASSQDIVNTAFF
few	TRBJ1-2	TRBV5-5	CASSLDRNYGYTF
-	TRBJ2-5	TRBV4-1	CASSLVPGLAGSQETQYF
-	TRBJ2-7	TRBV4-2	CASSQEGTNSYEQYF
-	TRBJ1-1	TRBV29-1	CSVEGSRDLVEGQTNTEAFF
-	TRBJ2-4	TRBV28	CASSIARTGKNIQYF
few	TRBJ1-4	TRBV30	CAGNRGLLSTNEKLFF
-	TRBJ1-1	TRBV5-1	CASSGGSGTEAFF
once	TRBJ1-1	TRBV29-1	CSVEVTAGRNTEAFF
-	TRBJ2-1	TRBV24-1	CATSNRVEQFF
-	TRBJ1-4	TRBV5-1	CASSTQPGQGGEKLFF
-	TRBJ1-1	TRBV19	CASSIGVTEAFF
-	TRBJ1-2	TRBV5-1	CASSLGGGADGYTF
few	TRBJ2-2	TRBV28	CASSLGGWLAGTGELFF
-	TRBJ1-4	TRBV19	CASSPGSGGRLTEKLFF
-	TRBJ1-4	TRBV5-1	CASSADRGGNEKLFF
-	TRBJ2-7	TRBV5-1	CASSSSGGAGEQYF
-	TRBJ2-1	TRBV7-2	CASSLPGLAGVNEQFF
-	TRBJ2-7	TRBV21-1	CASSRKDRDREQYF
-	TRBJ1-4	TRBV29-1	CSVVTGGGREKLFF
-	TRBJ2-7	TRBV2	CASRGVGAGRIYEQYF
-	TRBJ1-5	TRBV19	CASRTTGSGQPQHF
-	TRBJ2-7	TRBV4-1	CASSQASRDRGSEQYF
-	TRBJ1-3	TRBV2	CASSLTGSGNTIYF
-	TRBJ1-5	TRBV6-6	CASSYSPGQGFQPQHF